What follows is one TCR beta chain and its context. Its antigen is undetermined. The PCR contained 60 Vbeta and 13 Jbeta primers. TCRdb's copy holds only in-frame clones and misses some; the assay was immunoSEQ multiplex PCR. This sample has about 170,000 clones, with around 80% found just once. The data are from a study of cytomegalovirus exposure and HLA in healthy donors. Donors sampled were nominally healthy, though unrecorded immune exposures were likely. Study-wide results and limits: TCR beta sequences reportedly predicted the HLA-A and HLA-B alleles of most subjects accurately. Despite most TCR sequences being rare, some public TCRs occurred in many donors. Per published reports, the classifier diagnosed cytomegalovirus status with high specificity and sensitivity.

The V gene's germline CDR1 is SGHTA and CDR2 FQGNSA. CDR3 size: 16 residues. V trimming: 5 bases; J trimming: 0 bases; junction bases outside the gene matches: 9. The rearrangement joins TRBV7-2 to TRBJ2-7; TRBD2 matches 8 bases. This TCR was sampled from a woman aged 50 to 65 in good health and CMV-seropositive. Sequencing was performed on PBMCs. CDR3 loop: CASSNLAGWSSYEQYF. The CDR3 DNA is TGTGCCAGCAGCAACCTAGCGGGCTGGAGCTCCTACGAGCAGTACTTC.